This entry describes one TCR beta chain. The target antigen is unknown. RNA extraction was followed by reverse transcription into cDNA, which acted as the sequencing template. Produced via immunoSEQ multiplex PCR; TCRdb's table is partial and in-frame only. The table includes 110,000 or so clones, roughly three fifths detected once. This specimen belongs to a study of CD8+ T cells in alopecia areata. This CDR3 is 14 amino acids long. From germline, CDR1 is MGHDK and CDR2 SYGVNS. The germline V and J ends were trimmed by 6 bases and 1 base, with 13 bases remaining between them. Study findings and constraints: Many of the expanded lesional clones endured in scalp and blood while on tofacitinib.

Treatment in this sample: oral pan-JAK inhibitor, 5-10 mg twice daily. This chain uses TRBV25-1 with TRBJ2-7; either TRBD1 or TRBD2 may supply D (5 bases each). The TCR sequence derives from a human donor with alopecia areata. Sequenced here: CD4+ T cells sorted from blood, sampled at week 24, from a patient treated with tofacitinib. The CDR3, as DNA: TGTGCCAGCAGACGAGGGGCTGGGTCCTACGAGCAGTACTTC. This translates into CASRRGAGSYEQYF.